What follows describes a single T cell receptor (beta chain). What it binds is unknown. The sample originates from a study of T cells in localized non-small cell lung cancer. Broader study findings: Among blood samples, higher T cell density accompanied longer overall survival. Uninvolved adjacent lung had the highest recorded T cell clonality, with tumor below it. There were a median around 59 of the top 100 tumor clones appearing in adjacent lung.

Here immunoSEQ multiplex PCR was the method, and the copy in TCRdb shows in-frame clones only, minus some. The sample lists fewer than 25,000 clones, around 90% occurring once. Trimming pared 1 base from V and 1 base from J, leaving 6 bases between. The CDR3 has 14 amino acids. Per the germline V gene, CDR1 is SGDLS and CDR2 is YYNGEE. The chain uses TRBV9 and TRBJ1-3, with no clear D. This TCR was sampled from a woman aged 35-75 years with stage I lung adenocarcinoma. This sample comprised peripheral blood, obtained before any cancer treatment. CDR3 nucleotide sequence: TGTGCCAGCAGCGTACTAGGATCTGGAAACACCATATATTTT. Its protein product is CASSVLGSGNTIYF.